This T cell receptor beta chain is drawn from a study of T cells in Graves' hyperthyroidism and ophthalmopathy. Stability of Graves' hyperthyroidism was defined as absent ophthalmopathy progression within 18 months. Researchers took RNA transcripts and amplified the TCR beta CDR3 regions from them. In the first-round RT-PCR of the TCR CDR3, the HTBI primer set was used. TCRdb used MiXCR to reprocess the multiplex PCR reads, holding one entry per CDR3 protein. The sample has a few hundred thousand distinct CDR3 sequences, about half seen once; the top ten hold around 7.7%. There are many counts of this clonotype. J gave up 2 bases and V 9 bases, and 10 bases lay outside the gene matches. From germline, CDR1 is SGHRS and CDR2 YFSETQ. This CDR3 has 14 residues.

This TCR came from a woman aged 18 to 35 with Graves' hyperthyroidism. The chain carries TRBV5-1 and TRBJ2-7, with 8 positions matching TRBD1. Source material: peripheral blood or thyroid tissue (not recorded which). The CDR3 bases are TGCGCCACAAAAAGATCGACAGGGGCCTACGAGCAGTACTTC. It encodes CATKRSTGAYEQYF.